Reported below is one T cell receptor beta chain. The data were taken from a study of blood T cells in healthy people across ages. This CDR3 is built from 16 residues. After removal of 5 bases from V and 2 bases from J, the junction contained 8 bases not matched to a gene. Germline CDR1 LGHNA, CDR2 YNFKEQ. For the second PCR, which ran for about 6 to 11 cycles, a sample-barcoded 5' primer and a J-beta primer mix were used. TCRdb fed the 5' RACE reads into MiXCR, producing one record per CDR3 protein. The table shows about 1 million distinct CDR3 sequences, with around 27% occurring only once. The same specimen was also included in a second study, on T cells of mothers and their children.

Sequenced material: blood. This TCR came from a girl aged 2 to 9 in good health. The chain uses TRBV4-2 and TRBJ2-3; 9 positions agree with TRBD2. CDR3 amino acids: CASSSFSGGATDTQYF. CDR3 DNA: TGTGCCAGCAGCTCATTTAGCGGGGGAGCCACAGATACGCAGTATTTT.